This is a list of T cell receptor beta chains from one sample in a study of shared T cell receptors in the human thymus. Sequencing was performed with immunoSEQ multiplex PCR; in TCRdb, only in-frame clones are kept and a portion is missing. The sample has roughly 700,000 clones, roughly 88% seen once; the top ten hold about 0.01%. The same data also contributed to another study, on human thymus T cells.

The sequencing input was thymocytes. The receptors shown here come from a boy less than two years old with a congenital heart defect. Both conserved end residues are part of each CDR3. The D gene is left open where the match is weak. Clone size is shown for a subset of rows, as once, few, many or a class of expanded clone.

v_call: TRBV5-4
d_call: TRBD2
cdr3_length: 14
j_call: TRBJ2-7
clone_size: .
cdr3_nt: TGTGCCAGCAGCTTGACTAGCGAGGCCTACGAGCAGTACTTC
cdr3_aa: CASSLTSEAYEQYF

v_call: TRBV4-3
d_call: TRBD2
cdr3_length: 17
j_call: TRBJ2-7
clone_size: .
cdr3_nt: TGCGCCAGCAGCCCCACCACCAGGACTAGCGGGATAGGGGAGCAGTACTTC
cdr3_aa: CASSPTTRTSGIGEQYF

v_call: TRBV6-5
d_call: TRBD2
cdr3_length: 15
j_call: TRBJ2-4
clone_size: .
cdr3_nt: TGTGCCAGCAGAGGGCGGGAGGTAGCCAAAAACATTCAGTACTTC
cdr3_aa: CASRGREVAKNIQYF

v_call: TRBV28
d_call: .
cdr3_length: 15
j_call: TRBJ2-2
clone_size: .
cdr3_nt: TGTGCCAGCAGTCGTTATCAGGGTAGGGCCGGGGAGCTGTTTTTT
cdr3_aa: CASSRYQGRAGELFF

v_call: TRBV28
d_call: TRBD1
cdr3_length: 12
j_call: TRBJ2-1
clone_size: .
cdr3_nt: TGTGCCAGCAGTCACAGGGGTCCTGAGCAGTTCTTC
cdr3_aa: CASSHRGPEQFF

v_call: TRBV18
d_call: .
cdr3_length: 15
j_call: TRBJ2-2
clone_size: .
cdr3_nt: TGTGCCAGCTCACCGACACAGGGAGGGACCGGGGAGCTGTTTTTT
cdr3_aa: CASSPTQGGTGELFF

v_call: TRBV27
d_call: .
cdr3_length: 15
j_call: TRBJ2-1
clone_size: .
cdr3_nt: TGTGCCAGCAGTTTACAGTGTGGGAGTCACAATGAGCAGTTCTTC
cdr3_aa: CASSLQCGSHNEQFF

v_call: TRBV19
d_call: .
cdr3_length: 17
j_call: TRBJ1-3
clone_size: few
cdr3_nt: TGTGCCAGTAGTATAGATCTTTACTCAAGCTCTGGAAACACCATATATTTT
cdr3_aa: CASSIDLYSSSGNTIYF

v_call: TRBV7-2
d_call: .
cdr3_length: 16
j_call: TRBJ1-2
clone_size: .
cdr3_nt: TGTGCCAGCAGCCCCCAGGGTTGGACAGCCAACTATGGCTACACCTTC
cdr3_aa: CASSPQGWTANYGYTF

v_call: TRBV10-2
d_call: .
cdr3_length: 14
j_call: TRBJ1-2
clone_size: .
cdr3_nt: TGCGCCAGCAGCCCTCCACAGGTATCTGGTGGCTACACCTTC
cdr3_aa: CASSPPQVSGGYTF

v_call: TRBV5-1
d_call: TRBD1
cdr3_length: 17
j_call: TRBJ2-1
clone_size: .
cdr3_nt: TGCGCCAGCAGCCCCGGACAGGGTCAAAGCTCCTACAATGAGCAGTTCTTC
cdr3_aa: CASSPGQGQSSYNEQFF

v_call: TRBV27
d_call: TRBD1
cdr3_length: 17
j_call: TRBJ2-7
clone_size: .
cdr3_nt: TGTGCCAGCAGTTCAACGCGGAGGGACAGGGGGCTGTACGAGCAGTACTTC
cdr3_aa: CASSSTRRDRGLYEQYF

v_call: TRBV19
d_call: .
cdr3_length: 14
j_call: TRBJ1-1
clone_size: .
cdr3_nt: TGTGCCAGTAGTCTCCCACGTGGGGCGGAAGAAGCTTTCTTT
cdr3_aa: CASSLPRGAEEAFF

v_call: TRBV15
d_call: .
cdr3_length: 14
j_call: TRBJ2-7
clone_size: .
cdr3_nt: TGTGCCACCAGCAGAGATCCAGAAAACTACGAGCAGTACTTC
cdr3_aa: CATSRDPENYEQYF

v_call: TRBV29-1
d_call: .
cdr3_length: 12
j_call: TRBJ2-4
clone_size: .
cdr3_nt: TGCAGCGTTCGGGACTCGAGGAGCATTCAGTACTTC
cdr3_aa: CSVRDSRSIQYF

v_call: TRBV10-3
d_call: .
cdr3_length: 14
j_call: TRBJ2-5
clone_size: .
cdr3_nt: TGTGCCATCAGTGAGTCAAGGGGCGGAGAGACCCAGTACTTC
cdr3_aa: CAISESRGGETQYF

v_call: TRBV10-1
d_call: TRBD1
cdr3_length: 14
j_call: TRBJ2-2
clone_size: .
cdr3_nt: TGCGCCAGTCACAGGGGGTGGTGGCCCGGGGAGCTGTTTTTT
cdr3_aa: CASHRGWWPGELFF